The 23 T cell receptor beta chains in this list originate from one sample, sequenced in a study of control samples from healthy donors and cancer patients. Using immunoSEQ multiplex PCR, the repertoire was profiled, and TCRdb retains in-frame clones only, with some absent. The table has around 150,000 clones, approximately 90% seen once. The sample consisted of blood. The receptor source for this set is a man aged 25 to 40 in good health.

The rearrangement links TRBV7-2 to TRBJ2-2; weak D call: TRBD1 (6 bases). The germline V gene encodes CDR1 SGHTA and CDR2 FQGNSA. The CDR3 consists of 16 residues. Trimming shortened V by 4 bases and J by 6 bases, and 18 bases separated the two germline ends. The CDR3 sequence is CASSSSPLEGAGELFF. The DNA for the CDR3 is TGTGCCAGCAGCTCCAGCCCGCTCGAGGGGGCCGGGGAGCTGTTTTTT. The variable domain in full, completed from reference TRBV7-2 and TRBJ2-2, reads GAGVSQSPSNKVTEKGKDVELRCDPISGHTALYWYRQSLGQGLEFLIYFQGNSAPDKSGLPSDRFSAERTGGSVSTLTIQRTQQEDSAVYLCASSSSPLEGAGELFFGEGSRLTVL.

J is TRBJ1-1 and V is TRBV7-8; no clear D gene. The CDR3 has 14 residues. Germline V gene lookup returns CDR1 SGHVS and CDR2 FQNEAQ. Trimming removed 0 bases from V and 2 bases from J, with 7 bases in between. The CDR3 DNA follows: TGTGCCAGCAGCTTAGCCGACACCAACACTGAAGCTTTCTTT. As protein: CASSLADTNTEAFF.

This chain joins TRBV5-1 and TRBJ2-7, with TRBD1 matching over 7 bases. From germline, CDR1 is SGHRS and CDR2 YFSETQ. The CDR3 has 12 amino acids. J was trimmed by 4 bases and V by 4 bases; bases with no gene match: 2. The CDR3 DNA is TGCGCCAGCAGCGGGGGACAGTACGAGCAGTACTTC. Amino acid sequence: CASSGGQYEQYF.

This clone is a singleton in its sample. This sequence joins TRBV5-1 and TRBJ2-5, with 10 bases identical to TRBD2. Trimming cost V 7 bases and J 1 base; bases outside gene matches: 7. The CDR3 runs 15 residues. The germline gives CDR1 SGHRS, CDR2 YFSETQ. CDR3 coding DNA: TGCGCCAGCGCGGAACTAGCGGGGAGCCAAGAGACCCAGTACTTC. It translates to CASAELAGSQETQYF.

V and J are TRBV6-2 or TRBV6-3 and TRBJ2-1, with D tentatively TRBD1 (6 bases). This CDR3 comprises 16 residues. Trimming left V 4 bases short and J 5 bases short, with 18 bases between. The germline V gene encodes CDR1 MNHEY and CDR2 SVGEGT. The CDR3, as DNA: TGTGCCAGCAGTTCCGGACAGCGGCGGAGTAACAATGAGCAGTTCTTC. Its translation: CASSSGQRRSNNEQFF.

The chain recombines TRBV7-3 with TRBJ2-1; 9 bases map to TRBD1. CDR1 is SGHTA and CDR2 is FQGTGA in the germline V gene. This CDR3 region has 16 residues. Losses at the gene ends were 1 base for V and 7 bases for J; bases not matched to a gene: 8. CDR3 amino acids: CASSLSGQGTWNEQFF. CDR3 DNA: TGTGCCAGCAGCTTAAGCGGACAGGGGACGTGGAATGAGCAGTTCTTC.

CDR3 coding DNA: TGTGCCAGCAACGAGGAACAGGGGGTCACAGATACGCAGTATTTT. Amino acids: CASNEEQGVTDTQYF. The chain links TRBV9 to TRBJ2-3; 8 nucleotides agree with TRBD1. The CDR3 totals 15 residues. The V gene end was trimmed by 6 bases and the J gene end by 2 bases; junction bases not matched to a gene: 8. Germline V gene data show CDR1 as SGDLS and CDR2 as YYNGEE.

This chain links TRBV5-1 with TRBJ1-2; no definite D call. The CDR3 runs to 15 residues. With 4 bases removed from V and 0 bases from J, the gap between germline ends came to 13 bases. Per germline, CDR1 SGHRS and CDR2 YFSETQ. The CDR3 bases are TGCGCCAGCAGCCGCGACGGAGCTACTAACTATGGCTACACCTTC. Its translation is CASSRDGATNYGYTF. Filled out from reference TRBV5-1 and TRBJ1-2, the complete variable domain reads KAGVTQTPRYLIKTRGQQVTLSCSPISGHRSVSWYQQTPGQGLQFLFEYFSETQRNKGNFPGRFSGRQFSNSRSEMNVSTLELGDSALYLCASSRDGATNYGYTFGSGTRLTVV.

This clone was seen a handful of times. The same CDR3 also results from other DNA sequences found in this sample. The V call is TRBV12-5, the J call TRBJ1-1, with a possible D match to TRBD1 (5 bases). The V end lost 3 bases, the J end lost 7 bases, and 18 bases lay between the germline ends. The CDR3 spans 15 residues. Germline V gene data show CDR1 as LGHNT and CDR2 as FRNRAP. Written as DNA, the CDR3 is TGTGCTAGTGGTTTATCGACCGGGGGGATATTTGAAGCTTTCTTT. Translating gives CASGLSTGGIFEAFF.

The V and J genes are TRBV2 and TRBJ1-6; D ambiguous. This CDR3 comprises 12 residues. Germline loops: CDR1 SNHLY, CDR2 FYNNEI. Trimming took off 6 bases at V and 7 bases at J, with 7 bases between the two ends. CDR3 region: CASSQANSPLHF. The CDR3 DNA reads TGTGCCAGCAGCCAGGCAAATTCACCCCTCCACTTT.

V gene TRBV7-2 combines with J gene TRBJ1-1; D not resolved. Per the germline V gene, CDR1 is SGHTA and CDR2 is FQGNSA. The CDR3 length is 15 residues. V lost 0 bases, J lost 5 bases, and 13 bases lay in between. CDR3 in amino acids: CASSLATPVTTEAFF. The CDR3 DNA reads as TGTGCCAGCAGCTTAGCGACGCCGGTTACGACTGAAGCTTTCTTT. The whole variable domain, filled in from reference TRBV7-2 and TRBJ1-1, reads GAGVSQSPSNKVTEKGKDVELRCDPISGHTALYWYRQSLGQGLEFLIYFQGNSAPDKSGLPSDRFSAERTGGSVSTLTIQRTQQEDSAVYLCASSLATPVTTEAFFGQGTRLTVV.

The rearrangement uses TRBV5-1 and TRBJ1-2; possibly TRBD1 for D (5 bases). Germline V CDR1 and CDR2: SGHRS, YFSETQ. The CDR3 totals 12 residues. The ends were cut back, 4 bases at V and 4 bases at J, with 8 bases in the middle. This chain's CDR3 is CASSGDLYGYTF. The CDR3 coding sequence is TGCGCCAGCAGCGGGGACCTCTATGGCTACACCTTC.

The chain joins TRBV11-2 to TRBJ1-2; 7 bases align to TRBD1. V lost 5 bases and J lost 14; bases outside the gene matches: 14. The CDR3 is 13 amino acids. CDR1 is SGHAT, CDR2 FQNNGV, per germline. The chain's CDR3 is CASSPTGALSGTF. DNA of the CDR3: TGTGCCAGCAGCCCCACAGGGGCCTTATCCGGGACCTTC.

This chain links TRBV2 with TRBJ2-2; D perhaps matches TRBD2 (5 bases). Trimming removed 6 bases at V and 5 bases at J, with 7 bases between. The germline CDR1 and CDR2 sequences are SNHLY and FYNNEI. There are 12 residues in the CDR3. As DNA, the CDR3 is TGTGCCAGCAGACTAGAGACCGGGGAGCTGTTTTTT. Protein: CASRLETGELFF.

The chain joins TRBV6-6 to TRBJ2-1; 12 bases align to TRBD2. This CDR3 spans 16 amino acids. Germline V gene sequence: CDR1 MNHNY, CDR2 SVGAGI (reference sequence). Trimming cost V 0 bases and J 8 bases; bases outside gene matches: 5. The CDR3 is CASSYSTSGRVYEQFF. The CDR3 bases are TGTGCCAGCAGTTACTCGACTAGCGGGAGAGTTTATGAGCAGTTCTTC.

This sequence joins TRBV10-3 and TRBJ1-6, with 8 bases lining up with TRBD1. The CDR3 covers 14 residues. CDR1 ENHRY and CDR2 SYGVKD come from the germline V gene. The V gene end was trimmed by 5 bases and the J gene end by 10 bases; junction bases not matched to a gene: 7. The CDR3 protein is CAISQDRVVSPLHF. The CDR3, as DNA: TGTGCCATCAGTCAGGACAGGGTGGTCTCACCCCTCCACTTT.

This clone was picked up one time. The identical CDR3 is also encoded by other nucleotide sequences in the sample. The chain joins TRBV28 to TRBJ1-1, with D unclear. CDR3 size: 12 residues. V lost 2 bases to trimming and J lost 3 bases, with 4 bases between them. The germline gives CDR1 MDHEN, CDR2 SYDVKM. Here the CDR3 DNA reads TGTGCCAGCAGTTTAAGGGACACTGAAGCTTTCTTT. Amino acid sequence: CASSLRDTEAFF.

This CDR3 is CASSEYSGGETQYF. CDR3 in DNA: TGTGCCAGCAGTGAATATAGTGGGGGAGAGACCCAGTACTTC. The chain carries TRBV25-1 and TRBJ2-5; the D call may be TRBD1 or TRBD2 (5 bases each). The ends were cut back, 0 bases at V and 4 bases at J, with 9 bases in the middle. The germline V gene has CDR1 MGHDK and CDR2 SYGVNS. The CDR3 sequence is 14 residues long.

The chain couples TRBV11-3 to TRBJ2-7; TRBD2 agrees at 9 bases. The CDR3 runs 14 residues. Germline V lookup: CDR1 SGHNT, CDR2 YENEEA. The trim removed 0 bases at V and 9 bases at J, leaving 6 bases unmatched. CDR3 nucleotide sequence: TGTGCCAGCAGCTTAGAAGCTAGCGGGACATCGCAGTACTTC. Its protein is CASSLEASGTSQYF.

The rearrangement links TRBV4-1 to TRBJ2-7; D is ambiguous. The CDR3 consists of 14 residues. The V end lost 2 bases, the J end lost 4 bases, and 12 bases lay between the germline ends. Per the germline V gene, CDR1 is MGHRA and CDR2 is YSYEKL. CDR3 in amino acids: CASSQSGRVYEQYF. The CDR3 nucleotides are TGCGCCAGCAGCCAATCCGGGCGAGTTTACGAGCAGTACTTC.

In DNA form, the CDR3 reads TGTGCCAGCTATCTTCCGGGACTAGCGGGACCTTTTTCCTACGAGCAGTACTTC. Translating gives CASYLPGLAGPFSYEQYF. The gene calls are TRBV27 and TRBJ2-7; 13 bases are shared with TRBD2. V lost 8 bases to trimming and J lost 1 base; unmatched junction nucleotides: 14. Germline V gives CDR1 MNHEY, CDR2 SMNVEV (reference sequence). This CDR3 contains 18 residues.

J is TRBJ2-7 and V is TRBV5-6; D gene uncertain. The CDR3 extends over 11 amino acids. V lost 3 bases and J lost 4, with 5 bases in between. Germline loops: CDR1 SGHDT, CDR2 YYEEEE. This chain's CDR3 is CASSYGYEQYF. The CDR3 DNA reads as TGTGCCAGCAGCTACGGTTACGAGCAGTACTTC. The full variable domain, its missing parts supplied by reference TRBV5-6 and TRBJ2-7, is DAGVTQSPTHLIKTRGQQVTLRCSPKSGHDTVSWYQQALGQGPQFIFQYYEEEERQRGNFPDRFSGHQFPNYSSELNVNALLLGDSALYLCASSYGYEQYFGPGTRLTVT.

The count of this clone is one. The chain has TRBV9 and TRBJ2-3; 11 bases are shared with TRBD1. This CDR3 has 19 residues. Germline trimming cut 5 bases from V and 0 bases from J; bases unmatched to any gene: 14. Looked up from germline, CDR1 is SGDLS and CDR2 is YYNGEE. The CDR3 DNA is TGTGCCAGCAGTGAACGGACAGGGGGCAAGTGGTCTAGCACAGATACGCAGTATTTT. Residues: CASSERTGGKWSSTDTQYF.